This entry concerns a single T cell receptor beta chain. As yet, its antigen is unknown. Repertoires were generated with immunoSEQ multiplex PCR, while TCRdb's copy carries only in-frame clones and drops some. The sample contains 150,000 to 200,000 clones, about 92% of which appear only once. Germline V gene lookup returns CDR1 SGHAT and CDR2 FQNNGV. V was cut by 1 base and J by 7 bases, with 8 bases left in between. The CDR3 length is 12 residues. The data were taken from a study of T cell responses to AZD1222 COVID-19 vaccine. Overall study results and limits: Unmutated variant regions are reportedly the target of nearly half of TCRs that are spike-specific. Spike was spanned by vaccine-associated CD4 TCRs, which were dominant at 160-218 and 743-854. Donor demographics were predominantly white British with a female majority; clonal diversity may be underestimated.

The chain carries TRBV11-2 and TRBJ2-7; D remains unclear. The source material was peripheral blood, sampled on day 0 of AZD1222 vaccination. The TCR comes from an adult in good health. The CDR3 reads CASSLGVWEQYF. CDR3 coding DNA: TGTGCCAGCAGCTTAGGGGTCTGGGAGCAGTACTTC.